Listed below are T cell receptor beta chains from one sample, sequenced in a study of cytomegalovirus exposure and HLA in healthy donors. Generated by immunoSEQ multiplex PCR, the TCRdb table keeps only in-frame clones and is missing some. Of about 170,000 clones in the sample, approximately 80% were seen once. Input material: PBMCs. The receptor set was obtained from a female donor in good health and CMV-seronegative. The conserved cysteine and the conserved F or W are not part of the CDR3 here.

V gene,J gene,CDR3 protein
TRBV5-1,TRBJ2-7,ASRRADSYEQY
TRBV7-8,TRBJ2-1,ASSPPGLADSYNEQF
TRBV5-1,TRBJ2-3,ASSLAGDRDTQY
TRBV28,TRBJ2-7,ASSPGLAGGYEQY
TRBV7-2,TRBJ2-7,ASSVRGTYEQY
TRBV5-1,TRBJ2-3,ASSLGQGSDTQY
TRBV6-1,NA,ASSEVGGPLYEQY
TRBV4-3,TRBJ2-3,ASSQDMTTALGTQY
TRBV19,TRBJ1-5,ASSISDRVRNQPQH
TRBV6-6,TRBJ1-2,ASMGGSNYGYT
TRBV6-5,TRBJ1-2,ASSYSGVGRRGYT
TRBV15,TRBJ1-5,ATSRDGDMSQPQH
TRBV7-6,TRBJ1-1,ASSLDSRTEAF
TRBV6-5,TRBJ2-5,ASSYSGTSGETQY
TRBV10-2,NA,ASSETTSGGYEQY
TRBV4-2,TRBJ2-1,ASSLLHGGSNEQF
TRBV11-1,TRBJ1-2,ASSLVSTRGSNYGYT
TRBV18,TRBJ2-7,ASSPRTSGATPFYEQY
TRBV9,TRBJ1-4,ASSVAIREDEKLF
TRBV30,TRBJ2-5,AWSVGAGSSQY
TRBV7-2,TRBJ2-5,ASSFRRAQETQY
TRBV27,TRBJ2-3,ASSLSTASRGHTQY
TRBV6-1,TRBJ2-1,ANQETGNYNEQF
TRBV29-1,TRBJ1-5,SASRQGKGPQH
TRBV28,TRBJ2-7,ASSLPQVLGSYEQY
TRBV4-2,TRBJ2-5,ASSQDGVSSAQETQY
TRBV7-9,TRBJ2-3,ASSLLQTDTQY
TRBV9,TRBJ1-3,ASSVGLQGTGNTIY
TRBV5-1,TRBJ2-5,ASSLTGQTQY
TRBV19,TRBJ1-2,ASSRAIGYT
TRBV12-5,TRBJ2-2,ASGPGQGDYAGELF
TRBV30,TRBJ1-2,AWSGQQGGVSGYT
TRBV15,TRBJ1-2,ATGRDRGNYGYT
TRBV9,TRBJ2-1,ASSVELARNEQF
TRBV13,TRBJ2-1,ASSPITGTSGIDEQF
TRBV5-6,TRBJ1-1,ASSNRAWNTEAF
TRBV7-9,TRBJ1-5,ASSLEAGVRGQPQH
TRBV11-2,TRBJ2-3,ASSSWGGADTQY
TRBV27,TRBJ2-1,ASTRVAGVRGNEQF
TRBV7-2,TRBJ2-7,ASTTGLPDHEQY
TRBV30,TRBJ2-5,AWTPGETQY
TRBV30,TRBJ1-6,AWRFSNSPLH
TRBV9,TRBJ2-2,ASSVLAGGSNTGELF
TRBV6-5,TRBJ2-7,ASSYSRRGISYEQY
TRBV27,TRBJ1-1,ASSIGTGGTEAF
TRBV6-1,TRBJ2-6,ASSRNSGANGLT